Below, 26 T cell receptor beta chains from the same sample are listed, as sequenced in a study of T cells in Graves' hyperthyroidism and ophthalmopathy. It was RNA transcripts that yielded the amplified TCR beta CDR3 regions. First-round RT-PCR with HTBI primers amplified the TCR CDR3 region. A single record per CDR3 protein comes from TCRdb applying MiXCR to the multiplex PCR reads. In the table there are about 570,000 distinct CDR3 sequences, around 45% of which are singletons. Sequencing input: peripheral blood or thyroid tissue (not recorded which). Receptors were obtained from an adult woman with Graves' disease, either hyperthyroidism or ophthalmopathy (not recorded which).

This clonotype was detected ten times or more. This sequence joins TRBV10-2 and TRBJ2-7; D remains ambiguous. In germline, CDR1 is WSHSY, CDR2 SAAADI. Trimming took off 7 bases at V and 11 bases at J, with 15 bases between the two ends. CDR3 length: 11 amino acids. CDR3 nucleotide sequence: TGCGCCAGCACCCAAGGCAGCGTGGAGTACTTC. Residues: CASTQGSVEYF.

This clonotype was recorded once. The chain couples TRBV7-9 to TRBJ1-6; D might be TRBD1 (5 bases). Germline loops: CDR1 SEHNR, CDR2 FQNEAQ (reference sequence). This CDR3 region has 13 residues. V lost 6 bases and J lost 10, with 13 bases in between. The CDR3 nucleotides are TGTGCCAGCAGTCCTGACAGTCGATCACCCCTCCACTTT. Protein product: CASSPDSRSPLHF.

This clonotype showed up many times. The CDR3 sequence: CASSPSETYEQYF. CDR3 in DNA: TGTGCCAGCAGCCCTAGCGAGACCTACGAGCAGTACTTC. The chain employs TRBV6-2 or TRBV6-3 and TRBJ2-7; perhaps TRBD2 as D (6 bases). CDR1 MNHEY and CDR2 SVGEGT come from the germline V gene. V lost 6 bases to trimming and J lost 2 bases, with 11 bases between them. The CDR3 is made up of 13 amino acids.

Ten or more counts support this clonotype. At one boundary the junction diverges from the germline segment, which might be a read error. The chain couples TRBV7-3 to TRBJ2-7; D might be TRBD1 or TRBD2, each matching 5 bases. The CDR3 is 13 residues long. Germline CDR1 SGHTA, CDR2 FQGTGA. The CDR3 DNA reads TGCGCCAGCAGCTCGGGACCCTCCTACGAGCAGTACTTC. This codes for CASSSGPSYEQYF.

This clonotype was recorded many times. J is TRBJ1-2 and V is TRBV12-3 or TRBV12-4; D remains ambiguous. V lost 4 bases, J lost 5 bases, and 11 bases lay in between. This CDR3 comprises 13 residues. CDR3 sequence: CASSWADRYGYTF. The CDR3 coding sequence is TGTGCCAGCAGTTGGGCAGACCGATATGGCTACACCTTC.

This clonotype was observed a few times. The J gene is TRBJ1-2, the V gene TRBV10-3; D is possibly TRBD1 (6 bases). The CDR3 runs to 15 residues. Germline V lookup: CDR1 ENHRY, CDR2 SYGVKD. Trimming shortened V by 7 bases and J by 0 bases, and 15 bases separated the two germline ends. CDR3 coding DNA: TGTGCCATCATGGACAGCCGTTATTCTAACTATGGCTACACCTTC. Its protein is CAIMDSRYSNYGYTF.

This clonotype was recorded a few times. This sequence joins TRBV2 and TRBJ1-6; 7 nucleotides align to TRBD1. CDR1 is SNHLY and CDR2 is FYNNEI in the germline V gene. V gave up 7 bases and J gave up 7 bases; unmatched junction bases: 7. The CDR3 extends over 14 amino acids. CDR3 sequence (DNA): TGTGCCAGCACGGGATTCAGGGGGAATTCACCCCTCCACTTT. It codes for CASTGFRGNSPLHF.

The CDR3 protein is CATSRAAGKGMDEQYF. The DNA of the CDR3 is TGTGCCACCAGCAGAGCGGCGGGGAAAGGGATGGACGAGCAGTACTTC. This chain links TRBV15 with TRBJ2-7; D is perhaps TRBD2 (6 bases). The CDR3 runs 16 residues. V shed 1 base and J shed 5 bases, with 18 bases lying between them. Germline V gene lookup returns CDR1 LNHNV and CDR2 YYDKDF (reference sequence).

The chain joins TRBV12-3 or TRBV12-4 to TRBJ2-5; 9 bases map to TRBD1. V lost 6 bases and J lost 1; bases outside the gene matches: 3. The CDR3 runs to 14 residues. CDR3 protein: CASRAGQGQETQYF. The CDR3 DNA reads TGTGCCAGCAGAGCGGGACAGGGCCAAGAGACCCAGTACTTC.

Only a few counts were recorded for this clonotype. Lacking the conserved final phenylalanine or tryptophan, this CDR3 likely reflects a read error. No DNA is shown, since the ends of the CDR3 on it are uncertain; the CDR3 is the one TCRdb lists. The chain couples TRBV10-3 to TRBJ1-1; the table gives TRBD1 as D, unverified against the DNA. CDR1 is ENHRY, CDR2 SYGVKD, per germline. Both ends counted, the CDR3 spans 9 residues. The CDR3 spells CAITAGGFS.

Note on this clonotype: This may arise from a read error, as a much more abundant clone is one base away. The V gene is TRBV30, the J gene TRBJ2-5; unclear D gene. From germline, CDR1 is GTSNPN and CDR2 SVGIG (reference sequence). V was cut by 0 bases and J by 5 bases, with 10 bases left in between. This CDR3 region has 13 residues. The CDR3 spells CAWSVWGEETQYF. CDR3 coding DNA: TGTGCCTGGAGTGTATGGGGTGAGGAGACCCAGTACTTC.

This chain uses TRBV28 with TRBJ2-7; perhaps TRBD1 as D (6 bases). This CDR3 contains 16 residues. Germline-derived CDR1 and CDR2 are MDHEN and SYDVKM. Deletions cut 2 bases from V and 0 bases from J, with 14 bases between. The CDR3 region is CASSLEVWGPSYEQYF. CDR3 DNA sequence: TGTGCCAGCAGTTTAGAGGTCTGGGGGCCCTCCTACGAGCAGTACTTC.

V is TRBV6-5 and J is TRBJ2-1; a possible D gene is TRBD1 (5 bases). Germline loops: CDR1 MNHEY, CDR2 SVGAGI. CDR3 length: 13 residues. V was trimmed by 2 bases and J by 9 bases, leaving 11 bases between them. The CDR3 is CASSYGRDAEQFF. The CDR3 nucleotides read TGTGCCAGCAGTTACGGCAGGGATGCTGAGCAGTTCTTC.

This rearrangement joins TRBV11-2 to TRBJ2-7; D tentatively fits TRBD1 or TRBD2 (5 bases each). Trimming took off 5 bases at V and 2 bases at J, with 13 bases between the two ends. The germline gives CDR1 SGHAT, CDR2 FQNNGV. There are 14 residues in the CDR3. In DNA form, the CDR3 reads TGTGCCAGCAGCCCGGGGACGCCCCCCTACGAGCAGTACTTC. Its protein product is CASSPGTPPYEQYF.

This rearrangement joins TRBV15 to TRBJ1-1; the D is unclear. Trimming pared 1 base from V and 8 bases from J, leaving 8 bases between. Germline lookup yields CDR1 LNHNV and CDR2 YYDKDF (reference sequence). The CDR3 is made up of 12 amino acids. DNA of the CDR3: TGTGCCACCAGCAGAGGCGGGGTAGAAGCTTTCTTT. This sequence encodes CATSRGGVEAFF. Supplemented by reference TRBV15 and TRBJ1-1, the full variable domain reads DAMVIQNPRYQVTQFGKPVTLSCSQTLNHNVMYWYQQKSSQAPKLLFHYYDKDFNNEADTPDNFQSRRPNTSFCFLDIRSPGLGDTAMYLCATSRGGVEAFFGQGTRLTVV.

Many counts were recorded for this clonotype. This sequence joins TRBV7-8 and TRBJ2-7, with a tentative D call TRBD1 (6 bases). Germline V gene sequence: CDR1 SGHVS, CDR2 FQNEAQ. This CDR3 spans 16 amino acids. The ends were cut back, 1 base at V and 3 bases at J, with 16 bases in the middle. The CDR3 DNA reads as TGTGCCAGCAGCTTAGTTTGGAGACAGGCAAACTACGAGCAGTACTTC. Its protein is CASSLVWRQANYEQYF.

In this sample, this clonotype turned up many times. This chain links TRBV20-1 with TRBJ1-2, with no clear D. Germline V gives CDR1 DFQATT, CDR2 SNEGSKA (reference sequence). CDR3 length: 10 residues. Deletions cut 1 base from V and 8 bases from J, with 5 bases between. CDR3 sequence (DNA): TGCAGTGCTAGAGCGGGGGGCTACACCTTC. Translated: CSARAGGYTF.

This clonotype came up many times. The chain uses TRBV12-3 or TRBV12-4 and TRBJ1-5; D not certain. The V end lost 6 bases, the J end lost 4 bases, and 10 bases lay between the germline ends. CDR3 length equals 13 residues. As DNA, the CDR3 is TGTGCCAGCAGGGCTTCTTGGAATCAGCCCCAGCATTTT. Residues: CASRASWNQPQHF.

This clonotype was found many times. The V and J genes are TRBV9 and TRBJ2-7; 7 nucleotides agree with TRBD2. CDR1 is SGDLS and CDR2 is YYNGEE in the germline V gene. This CDR3 has 14 amino acids. The junction had 5 bases not matched to a gene; V was cut back by 4 bases and J by 1 base. The DNA of the CDR3 is TGTGCCAGCAGCTCCCGACTAGCATCCTACGAGCAGTACTTC. As protein: CASSSRLASYEQYF.

The chain's CDR3 is CARTHSRDRASDTQYF. CDR3 in DNA: TGTGCCAGGACACACTCCCGGGACAGGGCTAGCGATACGCAGTATTTT. The chain is built from TRBV2 and TRBJ2-3, with TRBD1 matching 9 bases. The CDR3 runs 16 residues. The junction had 16 bases not matched to a gene; V was cut back by 9 bases and J by 6 bases. Germline assignment: CDR1 SNHLY and CDR2 FYNNEI.

This clonotype was seen many times. This chain connects TRBV5-1 to TRBJ2-7; 11 positions match TRBD2. Per the germline V gene, CDR1 is SGHRS and CDR2 is YFSETQ. The CDR3 runs 15 residues. V shed 4 bases and J 3 bases; nucleotides not matched to a gene: 6. The CDR3 nucleotides read TGCGCCAGCAGCCCGACTAGCGGGGCCCTCTACGAGCAGTACTTC. Amino acids: CASSPTSGALYEQYF.

The chain uses TRBV10-3 and TRBJ1-3, with D uncertain. V was cut by 6 bases and J by 0 bases, with 12 bases left in between. Germline V lookup: CDR1 ENHRY, CDR2 SYGVKD. This CDR3 has 15 amino acids. The CDR3 loop reads CAISPGGGSGNTIYF. In DNA form, the CDR3 reads TGTGCCATCAGCCCGGGAGGAGGCTCTGGAAACACCATATATTTT.

This clonotype was counted many times. The chain combines TRBV5-1 with TRBJ1-5; D is perhaps TRBD1 (5 bases). CDR1 and CDR2 (germline): SGHRS, YFSETQ. This CDR3 has 15 residues. V was pared by 5 bases and J by 2 bases, with 14 bases between. CDR3: CASSPSGGRNQPQHF. The CDR3 DNA is TGCGCCAGCAGTCCCAGTGGGGGACGCAATCAGCCCCAGCATTTT.

The chain carries TRBV5-1 and TRBJ1-2; unclear D gene. Trimming took off 4 bases at V and 12 bases at J, with 22 bases between the two ends. This CDR3 is built from 14 residues. CDR1 and CDR2 (germline): SGHRS, YFSETQ. The CDR3 spells CASSLGPGISGNTF. Here the CDR3 DNA reads TGCGCCAGCAGCCTGGGTCCGGGGATCTCTGGAAACACCTTC.

This clonotype is a singleton in its sample. The rearrangement uses TRBV29-1 and TRBJ2-7; D tentatively fits TRBD1 or TRBD2 (5 bases each). From germline, CDR1 is SQVTM and CDR2 ANQGSEA. This CDR3 comprises 12 residues. The V and J ends lost 8 bases and 2 bases respectively, with 13 bases between them. CDR3 in amino acids: CSLRQGAYEQYF. The DNA for the CDR3 is TGCAGCTTACGGCAGGGAGCCTACGAGCAGTACTTC.

This clonotype was seen ten or more times. A much bigger clone sits one base away, suggesting this may be a read error. The genes are TRBV13 and TRBJ1-1; no firm D call. CDR1 and CDR2 from the germline V gene are PRHDT and FYEKMQ (reference sequence). Trimming shortened V by 2 bases and J by 0 bases, and 4 bases separated the two germline ends. The CDR3 consists of 13 residues. CDR3 in DNA: TGTGCCAGCAGCTTACAGGTGAACACTGAAGCTTTCTTT. It yields the protein CASSLQVNTEAFF.